Sequencing of this TCR beta chain was carried out in a study of cytomegalovirus exposure and HLA in healthy donors. Study-wide results and limits: Later on, an analysis found that several of the most significant clusters appeared to be linked to common viral pathogens, which included parvovirus B19. Reportedly, HLA-A and HLA-B alleles of most subjects were accurately predicted from TCR beta.

To note about this clone: What it binds is unknown.

PCR primers comprised 60 Vbeta and 13 Jbeta primers. TCRdb's copy holds only in-frame clones and misses some; the assay was immunoSEQ multiplex PCR. The sample contains 150,000 to 200,000 clones, roughly 79% of which appear only once. The CDR3 length is 18 residues. Germline CDR1 is LGHNA and CDR2 is YNFKEQ. V lost 0 bases to trimming and J lost 0 bases; unmatched junction nucleotides: 7. Sequencing input: PBMCs. The chain joins TRBV4-2 to TRBJ1-5; 8 positions match TRBD1. This clonotype was sampled from a woman under 30 in good health and CMV-seropositive. The DNA for the CDR3 is TGTGCCAGCAGCCAAGAGCAGGACAGGGATTATAGCAATCAGCCCCAGCATTTT. Translated, it gives CASSQEQDRDYSNQPQHF.